This TCR beta chain was observed in a study of tissue T cells after allogeneic stem cell transplantation. Whole-study results and caveats: Only a limited share of tissue TCRs appeared in blood or spleen.

CDR3 length: 15 amino acids. V lost 5 bases, J lost 5 bases, and 5 bases stayed unmatched. In germline, CDR1 is MNHEY, CDR2 SVGAGI. Assay: immunoSEQ multiplex PCR; the TCRdb copy retains only in-frame clones and omits some. Of 950 to 1,500 clones in the sample, around 70% were seen once. A remark on this clone: Antigen: not known.

The TCR comes from a male patient at least 60 years old with steroid-refractory graft-versus-host disease after an allogeneic stem cell transplant. Part of the T cells may come from the graft donor. The sequences come from skin, collected at autopsy. V is TRBV6-5 and J is TRBJ2-5; 13 bases fit TRBD2. The CDR3 reads CASSKTSGGWETQYF. CDR3 bases: TGTGCCAGCAGTAAGACTAGCGGGGGGTGGGAGACCCAGTACTTC.